The 21 T cell receptor beta chains below all came from one sample that was sequenced in a study of cytomegalovirus exposure and HLA in healthy donors. Researchers ran the PCR with 60 Vbeta and 13 Jbeta primers. Clones were sequenced by immunoSEQ multiplex PCR, and TCRdb holds only the in-frame ones, with some missing. The data hold 150,000 or so clones, with under 80% observed a single time. The specimen was PBMCs. Every receptor here comes from a man between 18 and 29 years old in good health and CMV-seropositive.

For this clone: Other DNA sequences in the same sample also yield this CDR3. This chain connects TRBV5-1 to TRBJ2-6; 12 bases line up with TRBD1. Germline-derived CDR1 and CDR2 are SGHRS and YFSETQ. The junction had 8 bases not matched to a gene; V was cut back by 4 bases and J by 3 bases. The CDR3 contains 18 residues. The CDR3: CASSLAGQGADGANVLTF. The CDR3 DNA reads as TGCGCCAGCAGCCTTGCGGGACAGGGGGCTGATGGGGCCAACGTCCTGACTTTC.

The rearrangement uses TRBV18 and TRBJ1-1; D call uncertain. Per germline, CDR1 KGHSH and CDR2 LQKENI. The CDR3 has 13 amino acids. V gave up 4 bases and J gave up 1 base, with 7 bases separating them. The CDR3 DNA is TGTGCCAGCTCACGTGACAAGAACACTGAAGCTTTCTTT. Protein: CASSRDKNTEAFF.

The V call is TRBV5-6, the J call TRBJ2-2, with D tentatively TRBD1 (5 bases). Germline V CDR1 and CDR2: SGHDT, YYEEEE. The CDR3 spans 16 residues. V shed 1 base and J shed 1 base, with 11 bases lying between them. This CDR3 is CASSLLSGLNTGELFF. The DNA of the CDR3 is TGTGCCAGCAGCTTGCTCTCAGGGCTGAACACCGGGGAGCTGTTTTTT.

V usage is TRBV19 and J usage is TRBJ2-7, with 9 bases lining up with TRBD2. The CDR3 has 17 residues. The germline CDR1 and CDR2 sequences are LNHDA and SQIVND (reference sequence). Trimming at V came to 3 bases and at J to 7 bases, leaving 16 bases not matched to a gene. This CDR3 reads CASSIRRLAGARGEQYF. DNA for the CDR3: TGTGCCAGTAGTATCCGGCGCTTAGCGGGAGCCCGGGGGGAGCAGTACTTC. Full variable domain (outside the CDR3, taken from reference TRBV19 and TRBJ2-7): DGGITQSPKYLFRKEGQNVTLSCEQNLNHDAMYWYRQDPGQGLRLIYYSQIVNDFQKGDIAEGYSVSREKKESFPLTVTSAQKNPTAFYLCASSIRRLAGARGEQYFGPGTRLTVT.

V and J are TRBV7-6 and TRBJ2-3; possible D gene TRBD1, 5 bases. CDR1 is SGHVS, CDR2 FNYEAQ, per germline. Trimming cost V 1 base and J 3 bases, with 14 bases left between them. This CDR3 is 16 amino acids long. The CDR3 here is CASSLGRQGWTDTQYF. CDR3 DNA sequence: TGTGCCAGCAGCTTAGGCCGGCAGGGTTGGACAGATACGCAGTATTTT.

This clone appeared once. J is TRBJ2-3 and V is TRBV18, with 9 bases identical to TRBD1. CDR3 length equals 16 residues. Trimming at V came to 2 bases and at J to 1 base, leaving 4 bases not matched to a gene. In germline, CDR1 is KGHSH, CDR2 LQKENI. The CDR3 sequence: CASSPYRDRGTDTQYF. The DNA for the CDR3 is TGTGCCAGCTCACCATACCGGGACAGGGGCACAGATACGCAGTATTTT.

V usage is TRBV5-6 and J usage is TRBJ2-7, with D tentatively TRBD2 (5 bases). The length of the CDR3 is 15 residues. CDR1 is SGHDT and CDR2 is YYEEEE in the germline V gene. Trimming removed 4 bases from V and 2 bases from J, with 16 bases in between. CDR3 sequence: CASSRPGPRAYEQYF. The CDR3 DNA follows: TGTGCCAGCAGCCGCCCCGGACCGAGGGCCTACGAGCAGTACTTC.

The rearrangement uses TRBV4-2 and TRBJ1-4; D not resolved. Per the germline V gene, CDR1 is LGHNA and CDR2 is YNFKEQ. The V gene lost 4 bases and the J gene lost 5 bases, with 17 bases spanning the gap. The CDR3 runs 16 residues. The chain's CDR3 is CASSRRASGINEKLFF. DNA for the CDR3: TGTGCCAGCAGCCGCCGGGCGTCGGGGATCAATGAAAAACTGTTTTTT.

V usage is TRBV6-6 and J usage is TRBJ2-3, with D possibly TRBD1 on 5 matching bases. The length of the CDR3 is 13 residues. Trimming took 5 bases from V and 4 from J, leaving 10 bases between them. Germline-derived CDR1 and CDR2 are MNHNY and SVGAGI (reference sequence). For the CDR3, the DNA is TGTGCCAGCAGTCGACAGATGGCAGATACGCAGTATTTT. This codes for CASSRQMADTQYF.

This clone showed up many times. V and J are TRBV9 and TRBJ1-1; TRBD1 matches 9 bases. Germline V gene sequence: CDR1 SGDLS, CDR2 YYNGEE. This CDR3 comprises 17 residues. Trimming removed 3 bases from V and 5 bases from J; junction bases left unmatched: 14. CDR3 DNA sequence: TGTGCCAGCAGCGCCCGCCGGGAACAGGGGGCGCTGACTGAAGCTTTCTTT. Translation gives CASSARREQGALTEAFF. The full variable domain, completed using reference TRBV9 and TRBJ1-1, is DSGVTQTPKHLITATGQRVTLRCSPRSGDLSVYWYQQSLDQGLQFLIQYYNGEERAKGNILERFSAQQFPDLHSELNLSSLELGDSALYFCASSARREQGALTEAFFGQGTRLTVV.

The rearrangement links TRBV5-1 to TRBJ2-5; perhaps TRBD2 as D (5 bases). CDR3 size: 13 residues. Germline assignment: CDR1 SGHRS and CDR2 YFSETQ. Trimming removed 3 bases from V and 4 bases from J, with 10 bases in between. The CDR3 region is CASSSGLRETQYF. The CDR3 DNA reads as TGCGCCAGCAGCTCAGGACTGAGAGAGACCCAGTACTTC.

The chain employs TRBV5-1 and TRBJ1-2; 7 bases are shared with TRBD1. This CDR3 is 16 amino acids long. V shed 5 bases and J 7 bases; nucleotides not matched to a gene: 17. The germline gives CDR1 SGHRS, CDR2 YFSETQ. The CDR3 region has the DNA TGCGCCAGCAGTAACAAGTCAAGGACAGGATTTGCTGGCTACACCTTC. It encodes CASSNKSRTGFAGYTF.

CDR3 amino acids: CAISITGVWAFF. CDR3 bases: TGTGCCATCAGTATAACAGGGGTTTGGGCTTTCTTT. The chain combines TRBV10-3 with TRBJ1-1; 7 bases map to TRBD1. The junction had 8 bases not matched to a gene; V was cut back by 5 bases and J by 11 bases. This CDR3 has 12 amino acids. CDR1 and CDR2 from the germline V gene are ENHRY and SYGVKD.

This sequence joins TRBV14 and TRBJ1-3; TRBD1 is a possible D gene (5 bases). In germline, CDR1 is SGHDN, CDR2 FVKESK. V shed 4 bases and J shed 1 base, with 14 bases lying between them. This CDR3 is 16 amino acids long. The CDR3 DNA sequence: TGTGCCAGCAGCCTTTGGAGAAGGGGTTCTGGAAACACCATATATTTT. It codes for CASSLWRRGSGNTIYF.

The V and J genes are TRBV19 and TRBJ1-3; D is perhaps TRBD1 (5 bases). CDR1 LNHDA and CDR2 SQIVND come from the germline V gene (reference sequence). The CDR3 is made up of 15 amino acids. Trimming shortened V by 6 bases and J by 0 bases, and 12 bases separated the two germline ends. Here the CDR3 reads CASSLWGSSGNTIYF. CDR3 DNA sequence: TGTGCCAGTAGCTTGTGGGGCAGCTCTGGAAACACCATATATTTT.

The chain joins TRBV18 to TRBJ2-5; D is unresolved. This CDR3 region has 16 residues. V shed 1 base and J shed 1 base, with 13 bases lying between them. CDR1 is KGHSH, CDR2 LQKENI, per germline. The CDR3 reads CASSPLAQEIQETQYF. The CDR3 nucleotides read TGTGCCAGCTCACCACTAGCCCAAGAAATCCAAGAGACCCAGTACTTC.

The chain combines TRBV6-5 with TRBJ1-1; D uncertain. This CDR3 region has 14 residues. Germline CDR1 is MNHEY and CDR2 is SVGAGI. Deletions cut 6 bases from V and 2 bases from J, with 13 bases between. This CDR3 reads CASSPRQTNTEAFF. CDR3 coding DNA: TGTGCCAGCAGCCCTCGACAAACTAACACTGAAGCTTTCTTT.

This clone was seen only a few times. The J gene is TRBJ2-5, the V gene TRBV6-5, with TRBD1 matching over 8 bases. The end of the DNA aligns better with TRBJ2-7, so the J call may be wrong. CDR3 length: 14 residues. Germline V gives CDR1 MNHEY, CDR2 SVGAGI. CDR3 amino acids: CASRRQGRTYEQYF. The CDR3 bases are TGTGCCAGCAGAAGACAGGGGAGAACCTACGAGCAGTACTTC.

The J gene is TRBJ1-3, the V gene TRBV28, with TRBD1 matching 11 bases. This CDR3 spans 14 amino acids. Looked up from germline, CDR1 is MDHEN and CDR2 is SYDVKM. The V segment lost 5 bases and the J segment 7 bases; nucleotides outside the gene matches: 4. The CDR3 DNA reads as TGTGCCAGCAGTGAGGGGACAGGGGGGAACACCATATATTTT. Translating it yields CASSEGTGGNTIYF. Complete variable domain (other parts from reference TRBV28 and TRBJ1-3): DVKVTQSSRYLVKRTGEKVFLECVQDMDHENMFWYRQDPGLGLRLIYFSYDVKMKEKGDIPEGYSVSREKKERFSLILESASTNQTSMYLCASSEGTGGNTIYFGEGSWLTVV.

This chain links TRBV5-1 with TRBJ2-1; 10 bases fit TRBD2. V lost 1 base, J lost 0 bases, and 7 bases stayed unmatched. Germline V gene lookup returns CDR1 SGHRS and CDR2 YFSETQ. The CDR3 spans 18 residues. CDR3 DNA: TGCGCCAGCAGCTTGCGGACTAGCGGACCCAGCTCCTACAATGAGCAGTTCTTC. This codes for CASSLRTSGPSSYNEQFF. The entire variable domain, with the rest obtained from reference TRBV5-1 and TRBJ2-1, is as follows: KAGVTQTPRYLIKTRGQQVTLSCSPISGHRSVSWYQQTPGQGLQFLFEYFSETQRNKGNFPGRFSGRQFSNSRSEMNVSTLELGDSALYLCASSLRTSGPSSYNEQFFGPGTRLTVL.

The rearrangement joins TRBV28 to TRBJ2-6, with 9 bases that match TRBD1. Per the germline V gene, CDR1 is MDHEN and CDR2 is SYDVKM. This CDR3 region has 20 residues. The J segment lost 0 bases and the V segment lost 2 bases, leaving 11 bases of the junction unmatched. This CDR3 is CASSLMRVGQGNSGANVLTF. Written as DNA, the CDR3 is TGTGCCAGCAGTTTAATGCGCGTGGGACAGGGAAACTCTGGGGCCAACGTCCTGACTTTC.